This T cell receptor (beta chain) was sequenced during a study of graft-versus-host responses after intestinal transplantation. Comment on this clone: Its cognate antigen is unknown. A read error may account for a junction end that differs from germline.

Assay used: immunoSEQ multiplex PCR; TCRdb lists only in-frame clones, some missing. The repertoire holds about 69,000 clones, with about nine tenths as singletons. Study outcomes and limitations: Early post-transplant declines in HvG were associated with peak levels of circulating GvH clones.

The V gene's germline CDR1 is SGHRS and CDR2 YFSETQ. This CDR3 contains 13 residues. The material was bone marrow, obtained approximately 100 weeks after intestinal transplantation. This rearrangement joins TRBV5-1 to TRBJ1-1; 9 bases fit TRBD1. The source is a human patient who received an intestinal transplant, so some T cells may come from the graft donor. CDR3 nucleotide sequence: TGCGCCAGCAGCTTGGGGGACAGGGTTGAAACTTTCTTT. This gives the protein CASSLGDRVETFF.